Below are 25 T cell receptor beta chains sequenced from a single sample in a study of blood T cell repertoires in COVID-19. Produced via immunoSEQ multiplex PCR; TCRdb's table is partial and in-frame only. The data contain roughly 200,000 clones, about 82% of them seen just once; the ten biggest clones take up 6.5% to 8%. Sequenced: peripheral blood. Every receptor here comes from a man in his sixties or seventies with active or convalescent COVID-19.

CDR3 sequence (DNA): TGCGCCAGCAGTCTAAGGGACAGGGGGCGCGGGAACATTCAGTACTTC. Its protein product is CASSLRDRGRGNIQYF. The chain employs TRBV23-1 and TRBJ2-4, with 12 bases identical to TRBD1. TRBV23-1 is sorted into the ORF group, with uncertain function. V lost 4 bases to trimming and J lost 7 bases; unmatched junction nucleotides: 8. CDR3 length: 16 amino acids.

The chain recombines TRBV3-1 (or the pseudogene TRBV3-2) with TRBJ1-2; 11 nucleotides agree with TRBD1. The CDR3 has 16 amino acids. V shed 5 bases, J shed 3 bases, and the junction held 8 bases outside the gene matches. CDR1 and CDR2 (germline): LGHDT, YNNKEL (reference sequence). The chain's CDR3 is CASSTRTGGAYYGYTF. CDR3 coding DNA: TGTGCCAGCAGCACCCGGACAGGGGGCGCTTACTATGGCTACACCTTC.

This chain uses TRBV5-6 with TRBJ1-2, with D maybe TRBD1 (5 bases). V was clipped by 4 bases and J by 3 bases, with 13 bases between them. This CDR3 contains 14 residues. Germline V CDR1 and CDR2: SGHDT, YYEEEE. In DNA, the CDR3 is TGTGCCAGCAGCCTTCAGGGCCAGGACTATGGCTACACCTTC. Its protein product is CASSLQGQDYGYTF.

The CDR3, as DNA: TGCGCCAGCAGCTCACAGGGGCTACAACCTGGAAACACCATATATTTT. It is translated as CASSSQGLQPGNTIYF. This sequence joins TRBV5-1 and TRBJ1-3, with 7 bases that match TRBD1. Germline V lookup: CDR1 SGHRS, CDR2 YFSETQ. The CDR3 sequence is 16 residues long. Trimming cost V 3 bases and J 2 bases; bases outside gene matches: 8.

V usage is TRBV7-2 and J usage is TRBJ2-2, with D possibly TRBD2 on 6 matching bases. Germline CDR1 reads SGHTA; CDR2 reads FQGNSA. There are 14 residues in the CDR3. Deletions cut 4 bases from V and 5 bases from J, with 11 bases between. Here the CDR3 reads CASSSRGGTGELFF. The CDR3 region has the DNA TGTGCCAGCAGCTCCCGGGGAGGTACCGGGGAGCTGTTTTTT.

J is TRBJ2-1 and V is TRBV24-1, with a weak D call TRBD2 (5 bases). The V end lost 3 bases, the J end lost 7 bases, and 18 bases lay between the germline ends. CDR1 and CDR2 (germline): KGHDR, SFDVKD. This CDR3 region has 16 residues. The CDR3 loop reads CATSDTAAGKPNEQFF. Written as DNA, the CDR3 is TGTGCCACCAGTGATACCGCGGCGGGTAAGCCTAATGAGCAGTTCTTC.

V and J are TRBV5-1 and TRBJ2-6, with D possibly being TRBD1 (6 bases). V lost 8 bases and J lost 0, with 15 bases in between. Germline lookup yields CDR1 SGHRS and CDR2 YFSETQ. This CDR3 region has 16 residues. The CDR3 region has the DNA TGCGCCAGTATGACAGGCCCCGCCTCTGGGGCCAACGTCCTGACTTTC. Protein sequence: CASMTGPASGANVLTF.

The chain recombines TRBV29-1 with TRBJ2-5; TRBD1 is a possible D gene (5 bases). V lost 8 bases and J 1 base, leaving 17 bases between the germline ends. This CDR3 comprises 14 residues. The V gene's germline CDR1 is SQVTM and CDR2 ANQGSEA. CDR3 amino acids: CSSTTPGLQETQYF. In DNA, the CDR3 is TGCAGCTCAACTACGCCAGGGCTCCAAGAGACCCAGTACTTC.

This chain uses TRBV6-2 or TRBV6-3 with TRBJ1-2; 7 nucleotides match TRBD1. This CDR3 spans 14 amino acids. Germline CDR1 is MNHEY and CDR2 is SVGEGT. With V trimmed by 5 bases and J by 4 bases, 7 bases remained unmatched. For the CDR3, the DNA is TGTGCCAGCAGTCGGGACAGATCCAGCTATGGCTACACCTTC. Protein product: CASSRDRSSYGYTF.

This chain uses TRBV6-5 with TRBJ2-2; no clear D. With 6 bases removed from V and 6 bases from J, the gap between germline ends came to 14 bases. CDR1 and CDR2 from the germline V gene are MNHEY and SVGAGI. The CDR3 totals 14 residues. CDR3 nucleotide sequence: TGTGCCAGCAGGACTTTTACGTCTGCCGGGGAGCTGTTTTTT. Protein product: CASRTFTSAGELFF.

V is TRBV30 and J is TRBJ1-2; D call uncertain. This CDR3 spans 13 amino acids. Germline CDR1 reads GTSNPN; CDR2 reads SVGIG (reference sequence). Trimming took off 0 bases at V and 5 bases at J, with 10 bases between the two ends. The DNA of the CDR3 is TGTGCCTGGAGTGTATCCGGTTCGTATGGCTACACCTTC. Its translation: CAWSVSGSYGYTF. Full variable domain (missing parts from reference TRBV30 and TRBJ1-2): SQTIHQWPATLVQPVGSPLSLECTVEGTSNPNLYWYRQAAGRGLQLLFYSVGIGQISSEVPQNLSASRPQDRQFILSSKKLLLSDSGFYLCAWSVSGSYGYTFGSGTRLTVV.

The chain recombines TRBV10-1 with TRBJ1-1; D is possibly TRBD1 (6 bases). V lost 5 bases to trimming and J lost 3 bases, with 25 bases between them. CDR3 length: 18 residues. In germline, CDR1 is WNHNN, CDR2 SYGVQD (reference sequence). In DNA form, the CDR3 reads TGCGCCAGCAGTCCGAGACCTTCAGGGGAAGATAGCCACACTGAAGCTTTCTTT. Translation: CASSPRPSGEDSHTEAFF.

The chain has TRBV7-9 and TRBJ1-1, with TRBD1 matching 7 bases. CDR3 length: 14 residues. Germline V gene lookup returns CDR1 SEHNR and CDR2 FQNEAQ (reference sequence). J was trimmed by 6 bases and V by 5 bases; bases with no gene match: 9. The CDR3 DNA follows: TGTGCCAGCAGCCTACAGGGGCTTCGTGCTGAAGCTTTCTTT. This sequence encodes CASSLQGLRAEAFF.

The chain combines TRBV18 with TRBJ1-5; TRBD1 might be the D (5 bases). Germline CDR1 and CDR2: KGHSH and LQKENI. The V gene lost 6 bases and the J gene lost 2 bases, with 8 bases spanning the gap. This CDR3 is 13 amino acids long. CDR3 region: CASSSTGNQPQHF. CDR3 nucleotide sequence: TGTGCCAGCTCCTCGACAGGCAATCAGCCCCAGCATTTT. The whole variable domain, remainder taken from reference TRBV18 and TRBJ1-5, is NAGVMQNPRHLVRRRGQEARLRCSPMKGHSHVYWYRQLPEEGLKFMVYLQKENIIDESGMPKERFSAEFPKEGPSILRIQQVVRGDSAAYFCASSSTGNQPQHFGDGTRLSIL.

The genes are TRBV12-5 and TRBJ2-1, with 9 bases identical to TRBD1. This CDR3 comprises 18 residues. Unmatched junction bases numbered 17, after V lost 6 bases and J lost 5 bases. Germline assignment: CDR1 LGHNT and CDR2 FRNRAP. CDR3 coding DNA: TGTGCTAGTGGCTCTAAACCGCCGGGACAGGGTATCCACAATGAGCAGTTCTTC. Its protein product is CASGSKPPGQGIHNEQFF.

The rearrangement joins TRBV10-1 to TRBJ2-3; D gene unclear. The CDR3 length is 15 residues. Trimming removed 0 bases from V and 1 base from J, with 8 bases in between. In germline, CDR1 is WNHNN, CDR2 SYGVQD (reference sequence). CDR3 amino acids: CASSESGRGTDTQYF. DNA of the CDR3: TGCGCCAGCAGTGAGTCGGGCAGAGGCACAGATACGCAGTATTTT.

V gene TRBV7-9 combines with J gene TRBJ2-2; TRBD2 matches at 10 bases. Per germline, CDR1 SEHNR and CDR2 FQNEAQ (reference sequence). J gave up 5 bases and V 5 bases, and 11 bases lay outside the gene matches. This CDR3 is 17 amino acids long. The CDR3 loop is CASSPDIVAGGTGELFF. CDR3 coding DNA: TGTGCCAGCAGCCCAGATATTGTAGCGGGGGGAACCGGGGAGCTGTTTTTT.

The chain is built from TRBV28 and TRBJ1-1, with 7 bases identical to TRBD1. V trimming: 5 bases; J trimming: 4 bases; junction bases outside the gene matches: 13. Per the germline V gene, CDR1 is MDHEN and CDR2 is SYDVKM. CDR3 length equals 16 residues. DNA for the CDR3: TGTGCCAGCAGTCCCCCCAGCGTACAGGGGCGCACTGAAGCTTTCTTT. Translating gives CASSPPSVQGRTEAFF.

CDR3 sequence reads: CASSPSPGQGKFDQPQHF. As DNA, the CDR3 is TGCGCCAGCAGCCCCTCCCCGGGACAGGGCAAATTTGATCAGCCCCAGCATTTT. This chain joins TRBV5-1 and TRBJ1-5; 9 bases agree with TRBD1. The CDR3 sequence is 18 residues long. The V and J ends lost 4 bases and 5 bases, in that order; junction bases with no gene match: 16. Germline values: CDR1 SGHRS, CDR2 YFSETQ.

This chain connects TRBV6-5 to TRBJ1-2, with D possibly matching TRBD1 (6 bases). Germline V gives CDR1 MNHEY, CDR2 SVGAGI. The CDR3 is 14 amino acids. Trimming removed 6 bases at V and 0 bases at J, with 11 bases between. CDR3 nucleotides: TGTGCCAGCAGCCCAGGGGTTACTAACTATGGCTACACCTTC. Translating it yields CASSPGVTNYGYTF.

This clone appeared a few times. The CDR3 is CASSWKPSGIAYNEQFF. The CDR3, as DNA: TGTGCCAGCAGCTGGAAACCTAGCGGTATAGCGTACAATGAGCAGTTCTTC. The chain combines TRBV13 with TRBJ2-1, with TRBD2 matching over 7 bases. Trimming removed 4 bases from V and 4 bases from J; junction bases left unmatched: 13. This CDR3 is 17 amino acids long. The V gene's germline CDR1 is PRHDT and CDR2 FYEKMQ (reference sequence).

The count of this clone is one. This chain uses TRBV5-6 with TRBJ2-1; D possibly corresponds to TRBD2 (6 bases). The CDR3 has 16 amino acids. V was trimmed by 2 bases and J by 1 base, leaving 13 bases between them. Per germline, CDR1 SGHDT and CDR2 YYEEEE. This CDR3 reads CASSFPLASSYNEQFF. In DNA, the CDR3 is TGTGCCAGCAGCTTCCCTCTAGCGAGTTCCTACAATGAGCAGTTCTTC.

V is TRBV6-6 and J is TRBJ1-5, with a possible D match to TRBD1 (6 bases). CDR3 length: 13 amino acids. Germline CDR1 MNHNY, CDR2 SVGAGI (reference sequence). V was cut by 11 bases and J by 1 base, with 12 bases left in between. The CDR3 DNA sequence: TGTGCCTCTAAGGGGGTGAGCAATCAGCCCCAGCATTTT. Protein sequence: CASKGVSNQPQHF.

The V and J genes are TRBV19 and TRBJ1-4; possible D gene TRBD1, 6 bases. Germline V gene lookup returns CDR1 LNHDA and CDR2 SQIVND (reference sequence). This CDR3 region has 14 residues. Trimming took off 6 bases at V and 5 bases at J, with 13 bases between the two ends. The CDR3 bases are TGTGCCAGTAGCCCCGGGACAAGCAATGAAAAACTGTTTTTT. This sequence encodes CASSPGTSNEKLFF.

The V and J genes are TRBV6-2 or TRBV6-3 and TRBJ1-4, with 10 bases aligning to TRBD1. This CDR3 region has 15 residues. J gave up 6 bases and V 6 bases, and 7 bases lay outside the gene matches. CDR1 MNHEY and CDR2 SVGEGT come from the germline V gene. CDR3 bases: TGTGCCAGCAGCGATATGGGGACAGGGGATGAAAAACTGTTTTTT. This encodes CASSDMGTGDEKLFF.